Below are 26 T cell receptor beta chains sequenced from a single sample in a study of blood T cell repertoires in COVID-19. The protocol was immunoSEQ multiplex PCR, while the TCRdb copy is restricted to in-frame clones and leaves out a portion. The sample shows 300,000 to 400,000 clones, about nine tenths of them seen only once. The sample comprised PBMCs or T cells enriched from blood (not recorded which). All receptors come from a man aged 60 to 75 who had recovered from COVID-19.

The CDR3 nucleotides are TGTGCCAGCAGTAGGGACAGGGGACTAGCGGGAAAAGGGGCCAACGTCCTGACTTTC. Its translation: CASSRDRGLAGKGANVLTF. The chain is built from TRBV28 and TRBJ2-6; TRBD2 aligns across 13 bases. This CDR3 is built from 19 residues. Trimming cost V 5 bases and J 4 bases; bases outside gene matches: 11. Germline-derived CDR1 and CDR2 are MDHEN and SYDVKM.

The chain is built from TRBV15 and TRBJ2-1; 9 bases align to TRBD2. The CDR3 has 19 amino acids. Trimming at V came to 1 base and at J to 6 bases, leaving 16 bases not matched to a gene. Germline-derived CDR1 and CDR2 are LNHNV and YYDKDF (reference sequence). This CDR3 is CATSRVSSASGTVGNEQFF. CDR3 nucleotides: TGTGCCACCAGCAGAGTGTCATCTGCTAGCGGGACTGTGGGCAATGAGCAGTTCTTC.

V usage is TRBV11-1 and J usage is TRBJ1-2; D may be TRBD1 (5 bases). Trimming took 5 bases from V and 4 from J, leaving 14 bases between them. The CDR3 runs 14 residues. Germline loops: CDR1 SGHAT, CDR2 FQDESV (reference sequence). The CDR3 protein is CASSPGQRVYGYTF. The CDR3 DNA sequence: TGTGCCAGCAGCCCCGGACAACGGGTCTATGGCTACACCTTC.

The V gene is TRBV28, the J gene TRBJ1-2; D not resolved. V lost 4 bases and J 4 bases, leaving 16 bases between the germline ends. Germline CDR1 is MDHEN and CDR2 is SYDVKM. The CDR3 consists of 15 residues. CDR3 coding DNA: TGTGCCAGCAGTTCCCCCGGGGTAAAACTCTATGGCTACACCTTC. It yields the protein CASSSPGVKLYGYTF.

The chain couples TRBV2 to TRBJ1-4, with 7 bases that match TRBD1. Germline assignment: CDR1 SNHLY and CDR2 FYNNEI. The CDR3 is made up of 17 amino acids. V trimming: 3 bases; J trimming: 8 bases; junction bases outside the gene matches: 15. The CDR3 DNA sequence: TGTGCCAGCAGTGACTACGGCCGGGACAGTACCCCAGAAAAACTGTTTTTT. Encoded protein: CASSDYGRDSTPEKLFF.

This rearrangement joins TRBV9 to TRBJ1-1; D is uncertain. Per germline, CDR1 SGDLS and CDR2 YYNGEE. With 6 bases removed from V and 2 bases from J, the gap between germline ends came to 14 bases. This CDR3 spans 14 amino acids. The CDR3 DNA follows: TGTGCCAGCACCGCCGACTACGAAAACACTGAAGCTTTCTTT. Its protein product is CASTADYENTEAFF.

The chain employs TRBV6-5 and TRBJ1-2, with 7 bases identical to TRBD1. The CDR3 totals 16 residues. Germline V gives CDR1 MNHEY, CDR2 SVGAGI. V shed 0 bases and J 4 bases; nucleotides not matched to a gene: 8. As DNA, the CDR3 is TGTGCCAGCAGTTACTCGGGGTCGGCAGGGGGCTATGGCTACACCTTC. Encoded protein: CASSYSGSAGGYGYTF.

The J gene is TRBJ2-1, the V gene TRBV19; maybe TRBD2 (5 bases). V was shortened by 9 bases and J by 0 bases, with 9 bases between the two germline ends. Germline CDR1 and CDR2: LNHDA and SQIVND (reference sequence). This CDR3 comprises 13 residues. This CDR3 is CASFDYSYNEQFF. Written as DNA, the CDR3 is TGTGCCAGCTTCGACTACTCCTACAATGAGCAGTTCTTC.

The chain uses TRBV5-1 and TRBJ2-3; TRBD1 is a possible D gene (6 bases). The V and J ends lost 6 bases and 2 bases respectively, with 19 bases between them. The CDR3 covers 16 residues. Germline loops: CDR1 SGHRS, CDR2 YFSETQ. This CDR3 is CASTLGRGFSTDTQYF. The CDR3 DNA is TGCGCCAGCACTCTGGGAAGGGGGTTTTCCACAGATACGCAGTATTTT.

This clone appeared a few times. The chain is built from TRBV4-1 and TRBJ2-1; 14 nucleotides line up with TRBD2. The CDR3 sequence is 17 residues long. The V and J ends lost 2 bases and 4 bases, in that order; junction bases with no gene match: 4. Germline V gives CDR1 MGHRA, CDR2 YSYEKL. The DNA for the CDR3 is TGCGCCAGCAGCCAACCTCGACTAGCGGGAGGGTACAATGAGCAGTTCTTC. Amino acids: CASSQPRLAGGYNEQFF.

The CDR3 reads CASSLATGSYGYTF. CDR3 in DNA: TGTGCCAGCAGCTTAGCTACAGGCAGCTATGGCTACACCTTC. The chain employs TRBV7-9 and TRBJ1-2; D perhaps matches TRBD1 (5 bases). In germline, CDR1 is SEHNR, CDR2 FQNEAQ (reference sequence). Deletions cut 0 bases from V and 4 bases from J, with 9 bases between. The CDR3 contains 14 residues.

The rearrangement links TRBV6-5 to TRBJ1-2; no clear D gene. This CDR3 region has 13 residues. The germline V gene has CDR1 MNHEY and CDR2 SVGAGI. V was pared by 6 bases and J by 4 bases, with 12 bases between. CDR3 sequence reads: CASSSRLLYGYTF. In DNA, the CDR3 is TGTGCCAGCAGCTCCAGACTACTCTATGGCTACACCTTC.

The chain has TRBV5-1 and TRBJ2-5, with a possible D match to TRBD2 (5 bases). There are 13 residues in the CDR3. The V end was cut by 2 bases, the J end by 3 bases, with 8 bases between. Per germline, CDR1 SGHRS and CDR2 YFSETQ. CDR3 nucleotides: TGCGCCAGCAGCTTCGGGGTCGAAGAGACCCAGTACTTC. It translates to CASSFGVEETQYF.

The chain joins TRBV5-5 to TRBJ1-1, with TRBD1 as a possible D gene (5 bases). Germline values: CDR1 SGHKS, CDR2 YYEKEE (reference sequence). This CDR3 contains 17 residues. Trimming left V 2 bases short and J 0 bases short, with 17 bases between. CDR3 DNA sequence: TGTGCCAGCAGCTTCAGGGTGGTCGAATTAATGAACACTGAAGCTTTCTTT. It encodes CASSFRVVELMNTEAFF.

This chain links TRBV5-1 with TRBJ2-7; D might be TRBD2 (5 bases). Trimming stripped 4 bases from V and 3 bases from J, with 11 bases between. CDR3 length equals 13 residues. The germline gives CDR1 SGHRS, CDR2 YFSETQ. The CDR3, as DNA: TGCGCCAGCAGCCCCGGGATAAACTACGAGCAGTACTTC. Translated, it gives CASSPGINYEQYF.

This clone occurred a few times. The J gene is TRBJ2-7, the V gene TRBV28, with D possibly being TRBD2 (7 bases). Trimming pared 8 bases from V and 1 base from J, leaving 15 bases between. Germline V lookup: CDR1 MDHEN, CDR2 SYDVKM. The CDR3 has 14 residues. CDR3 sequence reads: CASAMGGGSYEQYF. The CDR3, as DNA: TGTGCCAGCGCGATGGGAGGGGGATCCTACGAGCAGTACTTC.

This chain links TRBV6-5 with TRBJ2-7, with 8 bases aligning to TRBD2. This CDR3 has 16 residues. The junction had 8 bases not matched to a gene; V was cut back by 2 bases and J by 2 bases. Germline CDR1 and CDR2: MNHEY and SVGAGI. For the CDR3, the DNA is TGTGCCAGCAGTTACCCCGGGACTAGTCGGCCCTACGAGCAGTACTTC. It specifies CASSYPGTSRPYEQYF.

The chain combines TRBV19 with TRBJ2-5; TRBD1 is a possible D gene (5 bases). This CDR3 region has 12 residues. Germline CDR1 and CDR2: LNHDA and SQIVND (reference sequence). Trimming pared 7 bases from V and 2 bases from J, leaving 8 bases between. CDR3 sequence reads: CASTTGQETQYF. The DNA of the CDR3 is TGTGCCAGTACCACAGGACAAGAGACCCAGTACTTC.

CDR3 nucleotides: TGTGCCAGCTCACCAACGGCAGGGGTTAGCAATCAGCCCCAGCATTTT. Residues: CASSPTAGVSNQPQHF. V gene TRBV18 combines with J gene TRBJ1-5, with D possibly matching TRBD1 (6 bases). Germline CDR1 and CDR2: KGHSH and LQKENI. V lost 2 bases and J 0 bases, leaving 11 bases between the germline ends. The CDR3 covers 16 residues.

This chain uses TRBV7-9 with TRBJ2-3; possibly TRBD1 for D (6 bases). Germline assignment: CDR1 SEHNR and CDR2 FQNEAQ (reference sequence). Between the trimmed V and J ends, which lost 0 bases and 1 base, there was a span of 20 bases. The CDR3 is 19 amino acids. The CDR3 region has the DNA TGTGCCAGCAGCTTAGCGCAGGGGTCAGGGTCCTATCGCACAGATACGCAGTATTTT. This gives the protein CASSLAQGSGSYRTDTQYF. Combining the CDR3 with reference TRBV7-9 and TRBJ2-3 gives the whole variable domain DTGVSQNPRHKITKRGQNVTFRCDPISEHNRLYWYRQTLGQGPEFLTYFQNEAQLEKSRLLSDRFSAERPKGSFSTLEIQRTEQGDSAMYLCASSLAQGSGSYRTDTQYFGPGTRLTVL.

DNA for the CDR3: TGTGCCAGCAGCCCACCGGACAGACTCCAGCGGGGCTACACCTTC. Its translation is CASSPPDRLQRGYTF. The V and J genes are TRBV7-2 and TRBJ1-2; D may be TRBD1 (6 bases). Germline values: CDR1 SGHTA, CDR2 FQGNSA. The CDR3 runs to 15 residues. The V end was cut by 5 bases, the J end by 8 bases, with 21 bases between.

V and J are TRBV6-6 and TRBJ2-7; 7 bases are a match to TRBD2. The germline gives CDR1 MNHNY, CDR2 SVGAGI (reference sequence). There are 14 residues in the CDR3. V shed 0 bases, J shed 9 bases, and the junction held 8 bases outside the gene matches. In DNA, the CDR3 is TGTGCCAGCAGTTACTCTAGCGGGTCAATGTGGCAGTACTTC. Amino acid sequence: CASSYSSGSMWQYF.

This CDR3 reads CASSFTGNTEAFF. Written as DNA, the CDR3 is TGTGCCAGCAGTTTCACGGGGAACACTGAAGCTTTCTTT. This sequence joins TRBV7-9 and TRBJ1-1; no definite D call. V gave up 6 bases and J gave up 1 base, with 9 bases separating them. This CDR3 contains 13 residues. Germline assignment: CDR1 SEHNR and CDR2 FQNEAQ (reference sequence).

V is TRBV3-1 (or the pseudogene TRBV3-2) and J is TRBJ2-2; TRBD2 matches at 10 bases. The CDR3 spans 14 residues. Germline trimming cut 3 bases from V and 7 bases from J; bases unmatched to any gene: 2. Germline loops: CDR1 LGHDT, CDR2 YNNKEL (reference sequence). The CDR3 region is CASSQSSGGGELFF. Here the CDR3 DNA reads TGTGCCAGCAGCCAGTCTAGCGGGGGCGGGGAGCTGTTTTTT.

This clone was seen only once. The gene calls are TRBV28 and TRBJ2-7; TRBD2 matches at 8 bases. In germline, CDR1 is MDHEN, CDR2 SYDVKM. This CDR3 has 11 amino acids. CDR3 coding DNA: TGTGTGACGGCGGGAGGCTACGAGCAGTACTTC. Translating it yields CVTAGGYEQYF.

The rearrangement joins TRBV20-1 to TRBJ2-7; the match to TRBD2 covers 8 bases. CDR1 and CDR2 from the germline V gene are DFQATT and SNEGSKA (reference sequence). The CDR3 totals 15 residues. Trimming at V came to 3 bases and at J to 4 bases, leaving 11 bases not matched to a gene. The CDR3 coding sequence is TGCAGTGCTAGTAAAACGGGAGGGCCACGGTACGAGCAGTACTTC. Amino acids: CSASKTGGPRYEQYF.